Each of the 10 T cell receptor beta chains below was sequenced from the same sample in a study of OX40 agonist ivuxolimab in advanced cancers. TCRdb's table, derived via immunoSEQ multiplex PCR, lists solely in-frame clones and lacks some. The sample lists tens of thousands of clones, around 94% occurring once. The sequences come from CD4+ or CD8+ T cells sorted from blood, collected in a trial of the OX40 agonist ivuxolimab. These receptors all come from an adult with an advanced solid tumor such as melanoma, head and neck, liver or kidney cancer.

The chain joins TRBV5-5 to TRBJ2-1; the D gene is possibly TRBD1 (6 bases). This CDR3 region has 16 residues. Germline V gene lookup returns CDR1 SGHKS and CDR2 YYEKEE (reference sequence). V was clipped by 1 base and J by 8 bases, with 19 bases between them. The CDR3, as DNA: TGTGCCAGCAGCTTGCCCGGGACATATGTTGGAGATGAGCAGTTCTTC. It yields the protein CASSLPGTYVGDEQFF.

The count of this clone is one. The chain couples TRBV7-3 to TRBJ2-1; 7 bases fit TRBD2. Losses at the gene ends were 4 bases for V and 6 bases for J; bases not matched to a gene: 9. CDR1 SGHTA and CDR2 FQGTGA come from the germline V gene. The CDR3 totals 15 residues. The CDR3 sequence is CASSSLGEGLNEQFF. Written as DNA, the CDR3 is TGTGCCAGCAGCTCCCTGGGGGAGGGCCTCAATGAGCAGTTCTTC.

The genes are TRBV6-6 and TRBJ2-7, with D tentatively TRBD1 (5 bases). Germline CDR1 is MNHNY and CDR2 is SVGAGI (reference sequence). With 0 bases removed from V and 5 bases from J, the gap between germline ends came to 17 bases. The CDR3 consists of 16 residues. CDR3 region: CASSYSMAGPIDEQYF. In DNA form, the CDR3 reads TGTGCCAGCAGTTACTCGATGGCAGGGCCCATCGACGAGCAGTACTTC.

The chain is built from TRBV9 and TRBJ2-1; D call uncertain. Germline assignment: CDR1 SGDLS and CDR2 YYNGEE. V was cut by 0 bases and J by 0 bases, with 10 bases left in between. There are 16 residues in the CDR3. This chain's CDR3 is CASSVANSLSYNEQFF. CDR3 DNA sequence: TGTGCCAGCAGCGTAGCTAACTCCCTCTCCTACAATGAGCAGTTCTTC.

The chain recombines TRBV29-1 with TRBJ2-1, with TRBD2 matching 13 bases. There are 14 residues in the CDR3. Germline V gene lookup returns CDR1 SQVTM and CDR2 ANQGSEA. J gave up 7 bases and V 5 bases, and 5 bases lay outside the gene matches. CDR3 residues: CSVLGTSGTNEQFF. In nucleotides, the CDR3 is TGCAGCGTTCTCGGGACTAGCGGGACTAATGAGCAGTTCTTC.

The chain joins TRBV6-5 to TRBJ2-7, with D possibly matching TRBD2 (5 bases). Germline values: CDR1 MNHEY, CDR2 SVGAGI. This CDR3 contains 14 residues. The germline V and J ends were trimmed by 7 bases and 1 base, with 14 bases remaining between them. CDR3 sequence (DNA): TGTGCCAGCATCGAGGGAACGGGATCCTACGAGCAGTACTTC. Encoded protein: CASIEGTGSYEQYF.

The chain carries TRBV27 and TRBJ2-7; tentatively, D is TRBD1 or TRBD2 (5 bases each). Trimming stripped 5 bases from V and 6 bases from J, with 20 bases between. The CDR3 runs 15 residues. Germline lookup yields CDR1 MNHEY and CDR2 SMNVEV (reference sequence). The chain's CDR3 is CASSGGLLLGLEQYF. In DNA form, the CDR3 reads TGTGCCAGCAGTGGGGGTCTACTCTTGGGGCTCGAGCAGTACTTC.

V gene TRBV6-1 combines with J gene TRBJ2-2; TRBD1 is a possible D gene (6 bases). There are 16 residues in the CDR3. CDR1 and CDR2 (germline): MNHNS, SASEGT. V gave up 0 bases and J gave up 7 bases, with 15 bases separating them. The CDR3 protein is CASSEALLGAGGELFF. The CDR3 bases are TGTGCCAGCAGTGAAGCGCTACTGGGGGCCGGCGGGGAGCTGTTTTTT.

The chain couples TRBV29-1 to TRBJ1-2; D is unclear. Trimming left V 0 bases short and J 4 bases short, with 3 bases between. Germline loops: CDR1 SQVTM, CDR2 ANQGSEA. This CDR3 spans 11 amino acids. As DNA, the CDR3 is TGCAGCGTTGAAGACCTCTATGGCTACACCTTC. Translated: CSVEDLYGYTF.

CDR3 DNA: TGTGCCAGCAGCCTGGCAGCCGCTAGCACAGATACGCAGTATTTT. This gives the protein CASSLAAASTDTQYF. J is TRBJ2-3 and V is TRBV5-5; unclear D gene. Germline V gene sequence: CDR1 SGHKS, CDR2 YYEKEE (reference sequence). Trimming took off 4 bases at V and 0 bases at J, with 12 bases between the two ends. The CDR3 contains 15 residues.